The 28 T cell receptor beta chains listed next were all sequenced from one sample in a study of control samples from healthy donors and cancer patients. The assay was immunoSEQ multiplex PCR, and TCRdb's table has in-frame clones only and misses some. The sample carries about 130,000 clones, about 88% recorded once. The sequenced material came from blood. These receptor sequences come from a man aged 50 or older in good health.

This clone showed up just once. The V call is TRBV10-3, the J call TRBJ2-4, with D perhaps matching TRBD1 (6 bases). The CDR3 covers 16 residues. Trimming took off 0 bases at V and 5 bases at J, with 14 bases between the two ends. Germline CDR1 and CDR2: ENHRY and SYGVKD. The CDR3 protein is CAISESGTAGENIQYF. As DNA, the CDR3 is TGTGCCATCAGTGAGTCGGGGACGGCAGGGGAAAACATTCAGTACTTC.

V usage is TRBV7-8 and J usage is TRBJ1-5; D call uncertain. CDR3 size: 14 residues. The germline CDR1 and CDR2 sequences are SGHVS and FQNEAQ. V lost 5 bases and J lost 7, with 15 bases in between. The CDR3 DNA reads TGTGCCAGCAGCGCTCGGGAAGGGAGACAGCCCCAGCATTTT. It encodes CASSAREGRQPQHF.

The rearrangement links TRBV30 to TRBJ2-5; D is possibly TRBD1 or TRBD2 (6 bases each). The CDR3 is 14 residues long. V was shortened by 4 bases and J by 5 bases, with 17 bases between the two germline ends. The germline V gene encodes CDR1 GTSNPN and CDR2 SVGIG (reference sequence). The CDR3, as DNA: TGTGCCTGGAATGCCCGGGGGCTTCTTGAGACCCAGTACTTC. The encoded protein is CAWNARGLLETQYF. Filled out from reference TRBV30 and TRBJ2-5, the complete variable domain reads SQTIHQWPATLVQPVGSPLSLECTVEGTSNPNLYWYRQAAGRGLQLLFYSVGIGQISSEVPQNLSASRPQDRQFILSSKKLLLSDSGFYLCAWNARGLLETQYFGPGTRLLVL.

The rearrangement joins TRBV2 to TRBJ1-2, with a possible D match to TRBD1 (5 bases). CDR3 length: 13 amino acids. In germline, CDR1 is SNHLY, CDR2 FYNNEI. Trimming shortened V by 4 bases and J by 1 base, and 7 bases separated the two germline ends. The CDR3 loop is CASSGGSNYGYTF. The CDR3 bases are TGTGCCAGCAGTGGGGGGAGTAACTATGGCTACACCTTC.

The chain is built from TRBV11-2 and TRBJ2-3; D is possibly TRBD2 (5 bases). There are 15 residues in the CDR3. V was clipped by 0 bases and J by 0 bases, with 7 bases between them. CDR1 is SGHAT and CDR2 is FQNNGV in the germline V gene. For the CDR3, the DNA is TGTGCCAGCAGCTTAGAATGGACTAGCACAGATACGCAGTATTTT. Encoded protein: CASSLEWTSTDTQYF.

J is TRBJ1-1 and V is TRBV29-1; 8 bases fit TRBD1. This CDR3 region has 13 residues. The germline V gene has CDR1 SQVTM and CDR2 ANQGSEA. V was clipped by 4 bases and J by 3 bases; unmatched bases: 4. The CDR3 reads CSVGQGPYTEAFF. CDR3 bases: TGCAGCGTTGGACAGGGGCCCTACACTGAAGCTTTCTTT.

The chain's CDR3 is CAWSAMSSYNSPLHF. CDR3 sequence (DNA): TGTGCCTGGAGTGCCATGAGCTCCTATAATTCACCCCTCCACTTT. The chain links TRBV30 to TRBJ1-6; D call uncertain. Between the trimmed V and J ends, which lost 1 base and 0 bases, there was a span of 7 bases. In germline, CDR1 is GTSNPN, CDR2 SVGIG (reference sequence). The CDR3 length is 15 residues.

The chain has TRBV7-9 and TRBJ1-5; TRBD1 aligns across 7 bases. Germline V gives CDR1 SEHNR, CDR2 FQNEAQ (reference sequence). The CDR3 sequence is 15 residues long. V lost 1 base and J lost 5; bases outside the gene matches: 5. The CDR3 loop is CASSLDRGPYQPQHF. CDR3 DNA sequence: TGTGCCAGCAGCTTAGACAGGGGACCCTATCAGCCCCAGCATTTT. Complete variable domain (other parts from reference TRBV7-9 and TRBJ1-5): DTGVSQNPRHKITKRGQNVTFRCDPISEHNRLYWYRQTLGQGPEFLTYFQNEAQLEKSRLLSDRFSAERPKGSFSTLEIQRTEQGDSAMYLCASSLDRGPYQPQHFGDGTRLSIL.

The V and J genes are TRBV19 and TRBJ2-7; D might be TRBD1 (6 bases). The CDR3 contains 14 residues. The V gene's germline CDR1 is LNHDA and CDR2 SQIVND (reference sequence). V gave up 3 bases and J gave up 5 bases, with 14 bases separating them. This chain's CDR3 is CASSIQGSLNEQYF. The CDR3 region has the DNA TGTGCCAGTAGTATCCAGGGGAGTCTCAACGAGCAGTACTTC. The complete variable domain, with remaining parts taken from reference TRBV19 and TRBJ2-7, reads DGGITQSPKYLFRKEGQNVTLSCEQNLNHDAMYWYRQDPGQGLRLIYYSQIVNDFQKGDIAEGYSVSREKKESFPLTVTSAQKNPTAFYLCASSIQGSLNEQYFGPGTRLTVT.

This chain connects TRBV5-6 to TRBJ2-7; a possible D gene is TRBD2 (5 bases). The CDR3 loop spans 15 amino acids. The germline V gene has CDR1 SGHDT and CDR2 YYEEEE. Trimming removed 1 base from V and 5 bases from J, with 16 bases in between. The CDR3 loop is CASSLSGLARHEQYF. In DNA, the CDR3 is TGTGCCAGCAGCTTGAGTGGGTTAGCGCGTCACGAGCAGTACTTC.

The J gene is TRBJ1-1, the V gene TRBV3-1 (or the pseudogene TRBV3-2); D remains ambiguous. The ends were cut back, 0 bases at V and 8 bases at J, with 10 bases in the middle. The CDR3 runs to 13 residues. The V gene's germline CDR1 is LGHDT and CDR2 YNNKEL (reference sequence). Here the CDR3 reads CASSQDRRSEAFF. The CDR3 DNA is TGTGCCAGCAGCCAAGATAGACGGTCCGAAGCTTTCTTT.

In this sample, this clone turned up once. V is TRBV7-9 and J is TRBJ1-2; possibly TRBD1 for D (5 bases). V lost 3 bases and J lost 2, with 10 bases in between. This CDR3 contains 14 residues. Germline lookup yields CDR1 SEHNR and CDR2 FQNEAQ (reference sequence). The DNA of the CDR3 is TGTGCCAGCAGCTTTGAATGGGGGAACTATGGCTACACCTTC. Protein: CASSFEWGNYGYTF.

The chain employs TRBV4-1 and TRBJ2-7; perhaps TRBD1 as D (5 bases). The germline V gene has CDR1 MGHRA and CDR2 YSYEKL. This CDR3 has 15 residues. V lost 1 base, J lost 2 bases, and 12 bases lay in between. The CDR3 coding sequence is TGCGCCAGCAGCCAAGTTTCGACAGCAGCCTACGAGCAGTACTTC. Translation: CASSQVSTAAYEQYF.

V usage is TRBV27 and J usage is TRBJ2-3; no clear D gene. The V end lost 1 base, the J end lost 2 bases, and 13 bases lay between the germline ends. The CDR3 contains 16 residues. Germline assignment: CDR1 MNHEY and CDR2 SMNVEV (reference sequence). CDR3 in DNA: TGTGCCAGCAGTTTATTAGTCGGCACAACCACAGATACGCAGTATTTT. This translates into CASSLLVGTTTDTQYF.

This chain uses TRBV18 with TRBJ2-3; no firm D call. Germline CDR1 and CDR2: KGHSH and LQKENI. Trimming removed 2 bases from V and 5 bases from J, with 5 bases in between. CDR3 length: 12 amino acids. The CDR3 protein is CASSPYGDTQYF. As DNA, the CDR3 is TGTGCCAGCTCACCATATGGAGATACGCAGTATTTT.

V usage is TRBV7-9 and J usage is TRBJ1-3, with D uncertain. CDR1 is SEHNR, CDR2 FQNEAQ, per germline (reference sequence). V was pared by 4 bases and J by 2 bases, with 15 bases between. The CDR3 length is 16 residues. The CDR3 DNA reads TGTGCCAGCAGCTCGGGCGCCTACCAAACTGGAAACACCATATATTTT. Its translation: CASSSGAYQTGNTIYF.

CDR3 region: CASSLNRYNEQFF. The CDR3 DNA sequence: TGTGCCAGCAGTTTAAACAGGTACAATGAGCAGTTCTTC. V gene TRBV27 combines with J gene TRBJ2-1; tentative D call: TRBD1 (5 bases). Trimming took 2 bases from V and 4 from J, leaving 6 bases between them. Germline CDR1 MNHEY, CDR2 SMNVEV (reference sequence). The CDR3 consists of 13 residues.

The chain is built from TRBV20-1 and TRBJ2-2; tentatively, D is TRBD1 (5 bases). V was cut by 3 bases and J by 4 bases, with 12 bases left in between. CDR1 DFQATT and CDR2 SNEGSKA come from the germline V gene (reference sequence). The CDR3 runs 14 residues. In nucleotides, the CDR3 is TGCAGTGCTAGTCTAGGCAGGGCCACCGGGGAGCTGTTTTTT. This gives the protein CSASLGRATGELFF.

The chain combines TRBV29-1 with TRBJ2-3, with D possibly TRBD2 on 5 matching bases. This CDR3 has 13 residues. The germline V and J ends were trimmed by 4 bases and 2 bases, with 10 bases remaining between them. From germline, CDR1 is SQVTM and CDR2 ANQGSEA. The CDR3 loop reads CSVAMRVTDTQYF. For the CDR3, the DNA is TGCAGCGTTGCAATGCGGGTCACAGATACGCAGTATTTT.

V and J are TRBV15 and TRBJ1-2, with TRBD1 matching 7 bases. The CDR3 spans 18 residues. V trimming: 5 bases; J trimming: 0 bases; junction bases outside the gene matches: 15. Germline V gene sequence: CDR1 LNHNV, CDR2 YYDKDF (reference sequence). The CDR3, as DNA: TGTGCCACCAGCCCTACGCCAGGGACAGTATCAGCTAACTATGGCTACACCTTC. Residues: CATSPTPGTVSANYGYTF. The complete variable domain, with remaining parts taken from reference TRBV15 and TRBJ1-2, reads DAMVIQNPRYQVTQFGKPVTLSCSQTLNHNVMYWYQQKSSQAPKLLFHYYDKDFNNEADTPDNFQSRRPNTSFCFLDIRSPGLGDTAMYLCATSPTPGTVSANYGYTFGSGTRLTVV.

This clone appeared a single time. This chain links TRBV7-9 with TRBJ2-3; D perhaps matches TRBD1 (6 bases). The CDR3 has 16 residues. The ends were cut back, 1 base at V and 3 bases at J, with 14 bases in the middle. The germline gives CDR1 SEHNR, CDR2 FQNEAQ (reference sequence). The DNA of the CDR3 is TGTGCCAGCAGCTTAGGGTCCCAGGGGCCAACAGATACGCAGTATTTT. Its translation: CASSLGSQGPTDTQYF.

This chain uses TRBV6-5 with TRBJ2-1; D may be TRBD1 (7 bases). Per germline, CDR1 MNHEY and CDR2 SVGAGI. The CDR3 contains 16 residues. V lost 0 bases to trimming and J lost 4 bases, with 13 bases between them. DNA for the CDR3: TGTGCCAGCAGTTACTCGGCGGGACAGACATACAATGAGCAGTTCTTC. Translating it yields CASSYSAGQTYNEQFF.

V usage is TRBV6-5 and J usage is TRBJ1-3; weak D call: TRBD1 (6 bases). The V end lost 6 bases, the J end lost 8 bases, and 17 bases lay between the germline ends. The length of the CDR3 is 14 residues. Germline CDR1 reads MNHEY; CDR2 reads SVGAGI. The DNA for the CDR3 is TGTGCCAGCAGCTCGAGGGGGGGCGAGGACACCATATATTTT. The encoded protein is CASSSRGGEDTIYF.

This clone was seen once. The V gene is TRBV5-6, the J gene TRBJ1-3; D gene uncertain. V was pared by 3 bases and J by 0 bases, with 10 bases between. CDR3 length: 15 amino acids. CDR1 and CDR2 (germline): SGHDT, YYEEEE. The CDR3: CASSSVTASGNTIYF. CDR3 nucleotide sequence: TGTGCCAGCAGCTCTGTAACAGCCTCTGGAAACACCATATATTTT.

The V gene is TRBV7-9, the J gene TRBJ2-1; 10 nucleotides agree with TRBD2. J was trimmed by 2 bases and V by 3 bases; bases with no gene match: 4. Germline assignment: CDR1 SEHNR and CDR2 FQNEAQ (reference sequence). CDR3 length: 16 residues. Written as DNA, the CDR3 is TGTGCCAGCAGCTTTTCGAGCGGGGGGGCCTACAATGAGCAGTTCTTC. This translates into CASSFSSGGAYNEQFF.

The gene calls are TRBV12-3 or TRBV12-4 and TRBJ2-3; 7 positions match TRBD2. With 5 bases clipped from V and 4 bases from J, the junction kept 3 bases outside the gene matches. The length of the CDR3 is 13 residues. As DNA, the CDR3 is TGTGCCAGCAGTCCCCGGGGGGCAGATACGCAGTATTTT. This gives the protein CASSPRGADTQYF.

The chain links TRBV9 to TRBJ2-3; D is possibly TRBD1 (6 bases). Germline V lookup: CDR1 SGDLS, CDR2 YYNGEE. The length of the CDR3 is 14 residues. V lost 4 bases to trimming and J lost 4 bases, with 13 bases between them. CDR3 DNA: TGTGCCAGCAGCTCCCGACAGGAATCAGATACGCAGTATTTT. As protein: CASSSRQESDTQYF.

The chain has TRBV3-1 (or the pseudogene TRBV3-2) and TRBJ1-4, with D possibly TRBD1 on 5 matching bases. Germline CDR1 LGHDT, CDR2 YNNKEL (reference sequence). V was shortened by 1 base and J by 1 base, with 7 bases between the two germline ends. This CDR3 region has 15 residues. CDR3 protein: CASSQGQRTNEKLFF. The CDR3 nucleotides read TGTGCCAGCAGCCAAGGACAGCGAACTAATGAAAAACTGTTTTTT.